This T cell receptor beta chain was recorded in a study of cytomegalovirus exposure and HLA in healthy donors. Amplification used 60 Vbeta primers and 13 Jbeta primers. TCRdb's copy holds only in-frame clones and misses some; the assay was immunoSEQ multiplex PCR. The sample has 100,000 or so clones, approximately 14% seen once. Sampled while nominally healthy, donors likely had unrecorded immune exposures. In germline, CDR1 is SQVTM, CDR2 ANQGSEA. This CDR3 region has 13 residues. V shed 7 bases, J shed 2 bases, and the junction held 8 bases outside the gene matches. This clone was seen more than once but under ten times.

This rearrangement joins TRBV29-1 to TRBJ2-7; 7 bases are shared with TRBD1. What was sequenced was PBMCs. This TCR was recovered from a female donor in good health and CMV-seronegative. CDR3 sequence (DNA): TGCAGCGCCGCAGGACAGGCCACCTACGAGCAGTACTTC. As protein: CSAAGQATYEQYF.